This T cell receptor (beta chain) was profiled in a study of shared clonotypes between healthy human individuals. Overall study context: Per-donor plates numbered three CD4 naive, three CD4 memory, two CD8 naive and one CD8 memory. Study-level points and caveats: Rarefaction showed that sequencing of sorted subsets was incomplete (despite large depth). On the whole, naive subsets had larger estimated richness than memory subsets had.

V dropped 7 bases and J dropped 0 bases, with 19 bases sitting between them. The germline V gene has CDR1 MNHEY and CDR2 SMNVEV (reference sequence). This CDR3 region has 17 residues. Comment on this clone: Its cognate antigen is unknown.

The table came from immunoSEQ multiplex PCR; TCRdb's copy has only in-frame clones and leaves some out. Seen here are 2 million to 2.5 million clones, about 92% observed once, and the top ten hold under 2%. Naive CD8 cells comprised CD45RO-negative, CCR7-positively selected cells, excluding terminally differentiated effector memory CD45RA+ cells. Input material: naive CD8+ T cells from PBMCs. This sequence was found in a man younger than 30 in good health. Some clones in this sample may be carry-over from other donors' samples. J is TRBJ1-5 and V is TRBV27; no clear D. CDR3 protein: CASIKKRSSYSNQPQHF. The CDR3 nucleotides read TGTGCCAGCATAAAAAAACGGAGCAGTTATAGCAATCAGCCCCAGCATTTT.